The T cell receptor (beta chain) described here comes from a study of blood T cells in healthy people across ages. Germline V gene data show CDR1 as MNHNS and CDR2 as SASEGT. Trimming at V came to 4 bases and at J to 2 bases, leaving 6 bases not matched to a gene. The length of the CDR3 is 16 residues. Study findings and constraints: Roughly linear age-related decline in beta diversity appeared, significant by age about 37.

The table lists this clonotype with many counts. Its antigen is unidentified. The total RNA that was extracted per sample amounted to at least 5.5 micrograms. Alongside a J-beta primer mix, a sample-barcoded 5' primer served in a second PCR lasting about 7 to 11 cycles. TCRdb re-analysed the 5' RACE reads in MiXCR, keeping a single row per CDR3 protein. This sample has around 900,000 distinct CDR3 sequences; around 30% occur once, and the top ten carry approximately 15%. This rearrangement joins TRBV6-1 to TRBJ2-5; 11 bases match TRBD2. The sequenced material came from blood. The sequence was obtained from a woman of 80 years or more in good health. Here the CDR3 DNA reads TGTGCCAGCAGTGTTTCTAGCGGGGGGCTGCAAGAGACCCAGTACTTC. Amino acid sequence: CASSVSSGGLQETQYF.